Following are 9 T cell receptor beta chains from one sample sequenced in a study of graft-versus-host responses after intestinal transplantation. TCRdb keeps only in-frame clones here, not all; method: immunoSEQ multiplex PCR. This table has around 110,000 clones, over 75% appearing once. The antigens these receptors bind are not known. The sequences come from unstimulated CD4+ T cells sorted from spleen or lymph node cells, collected before intestinal transplant. All receptors come from a human donor who received an intestinal transplant.

The chain links TRBV7-2 to TRBJ1-1; D gene ambiguous. The CDR3 spans 14 residues. Deletions cut 1 base from V and 10 bases from J, with 16 bases between. Looked up from germline, CDR1 is SGHTA and CDR2 is FQGNSA. Here the CDR3 DNA reads TGTGCCAGCAGCTTAGGGGGAGAGGGATTGAGAGCTTTCTTT. This codes for CASSLGGEGLRAFF.

J is TRBJ2-3 and V is TRBV27, with TRBD1 identical over 11 bases. The CDR3 extends over 14 amino acids. V trimming: 6 bases; J trimming: 6 bases; junction bases outside the gene matches: 5. The germline V gene encodes CDR1 MNHEY and CDR2 SMNVEV (reference sequence). This CDR3 is CASSRDRGTDTQYF. The CDR3 DNA reads TGTGCCAGCAGCCGGGACAGGGGGACGGATACGCAGTATTTT.

The chain employs TRBV9 and TRBJ2-6; no reliable D call. Trimming removed 3 bases at V and 0 bases at J, with 16 bases between. CDR1 is SGDLS, CDR2 YYNGEE, per germline. This CDR3 has 18 residues. The CDR3 is CASSGRVPPVSGANVLTF. Here the CDR3 DNA reads TGTGCCAGCAGCGGCCGGGTTCCACCCGTCTCTGGGGCCAACGTCCTGACTTTC.

The count of this clone is one. The chain employs TRBV5-3 and TRBJ2-1; 9 bases are a match to TRBD2. TRBV5-3 is flagged as an ORF with uncertain function. The CDR3 runs 14 residues. The J segment lost 3 bases and the V segment lost 2 bases, leaving 0 bases of the junction unmatched. The chain's CDR3 is CARSLAGGYNEQFF. The CDR3 DNA is TGTGCCAGAAGCTTAGCGGGGGGCTACAATGAGCAGTTCTTC.

The chain links TRBV29-1 to TRBJ2-2; possibly TRBD2 for D (6 bases). V was trimmed by 6 bases and J by 4 bases, leaving 18 bases between them. Germline CDR1 reads SQVTM; CDR2 reads ANQGSEA. The CDR3 length is 15 residues. The CDR3 spells CSVEGAGRTTGELFF. CDR3 nucleotides: TGCAGCGTGGAGGGAGCGGGCAGGACCACCGGGGAGCTGTTTTTT.

The rearrangement joins TRBV6-5 to TRBJ1-5; D uncertain. This CDR3 contains 15 residues. From germline, CDR1 is MNHEY and CDR2 SVGAGI. V gave up 0 bases and J gave up 2 bases, with 8 bases separating them. This CDR3 is CASSYSGNGNQPQHF. The CDR3 DNA follows: TGTGCCAGCAGTTACTCGGGCAATGGCAATCAGCCCCAGCATTTT.

The chain employs TRBV15 and TRBJ2-7; D unresolved. The V gene's germline CDR1 is LNHNV and CDR2 YYDKDF (reference sequence). This CDR3 contains 13 residues. The V end lost 0 bases, the J end lost 4 bases, and 7 bases lay between the germline ends. CDR3 sequence: CATSRELLYEQYF. The DNA of the CDR3 is TGTGCCACCAGCAGAGAACTTCTATACGAGCAGTACTTC.

This chain uses TRBV15 with TRBJ1-5; D unclear. There are 13 residues in the CDR3. Trimming removed 3 bases at V and 2 bases at J, with 5 bases between. Per the germline V gene, CDR1 is LNHNV and CDR2 is YYDKDF (reference sequence). The CDR3 DNA sequence: TGTGCCACCAGCAGTCGGGGCAATCAGCCCCAGCATTTT. It codes for CATSSRGNQPQHF. The full variable domain, rest sourced from reference TRBV15 and TRBJ1-5, is DAMVIQNPRYQVTQFGKPVTLSCSQTLNHNVMYWYQQKSSQAPKLLFHYYDKDFNNEADTPDNFQSRRPNTSFCFLDIRSPGLGDTAMYLCATSSRGNQPQHFGDGTRLSIL.

The V gene is TRBV6-5, the J gene TRBJ1-1; no definite D call. Germline V lookup: CDR1 MNHEY, CDR2 SVGAGI. The CDR3 consists of 14 residues. V was clipped by 3 bases and J by 8 bases, with 16 bases between them. The CDR3 DNA sequence: TGTGCCAGCAGTTATATTCTCGGGTCGACCGAAGCTTTCTTT. Translation gives CASSYILGSTEAFF.